These 18 T cell receptor beta chains were sequenced from one sample in a study of a mutant IDH1 vaccine in newly diagnosed glioma. Time point here: baseline, week 1 (first vaccination visit). As to treatment: pre-vaccination baseline after standard-of-care therapy. TCRdb keeps only in-frame clones here, not all; method: immunoSEQ multiplex PCR. The sample carries about 66,000 clones, about 86% recorded once. This specimen consisted of PBMCs, obtained from a glioma patient treated with radiotherapy, temozolomide or both. The source is a young man with glioma.

The V and J genes are TRBV9 and TRBJ2-7; 13 bases are shared with TRBD2. J lost 8 bases, V lost 4 bases, and 6 bases had no gene match. CDR3 size: 14 residues. The germline V gene has CDR1 SGDLS and CDR2 YYNGEE. The CDR3 is CASSITGTSGKQYF. Written as DNA, the CDR3 is TGTGCCAGCAGCATAACCGGGACTAGCGGGAAGCAGTACTTC. The variable domain in full, with the rest retrieved from reference TRBV9 and TRBJ2-7, is DSGVTQTPKHLITATGQRVTLRCSPRSGDLSVYWYQQSLDQGLQFLIQYYNGEERAKGNILERFSAQQFPDLHSELNLSSLELGDSALYFCASSITGTSGKQYFGPGTRLTVT.

This clone has more than one count but fewer than ten. This chain joins TRBV2 and TRBJ1-5; D ambiguous. The germline gives CDR1 SNHLY, CDR2 FYNNEI. This CDR3 region has 14 residues. V was clipped by 6 bases and J by 1 base, with 10 bases between them. The CDR3: CASSYDTSNQPQHF. In DNA, the CDR3 is TGTGCCAGCAGCTACGACACGAGCAATCAGCCCCAGCATTTT. Together with reference TRBV2 and TRBJ1-5, the CDR3 gives the full variable domain: EPEVTQTPSHQVTQMGQEVILRCVPISNHLYFYWYRQILGQKVEFLVSFYNNEISEKSEIFDDQFSVERPDGSNFTLKIRSTKLEDSAMYFCASSYDTSNQPQHFGDGTRLSIL.

The chain recombines TRBV19 with TRBJ1-5, with D hard to call. V lost 4 bases, J lost 0 bases, and 4 bases lay in between. The V gene's germline CDR1 is LNHDA and CDR2 SQIVND (reference sequence). The CDR3 has 13 amino acids. The CDR3 loop is CASSNYSNQPQHF. The CDR3 nucleotides read TGTGCCAGTAGTAACTATAGCAATCAGCCCCAGCATTTT. The whole variable domain, remainder taken from reference TRBV19 and TRBJ1-5, is DGGITQSPKYLFRKEGQNVTLSCEQNLNHDAMYWYRQDPGQGLRLIYYSQIVNDFQKGDIAEGYSVSREKKESFPLTVTSAQKNPTAFYLCASSNYSNQPQHFGDGTRLSIL.

The CDR3 is CATSRGETILNNEQFF. As DNA, the CDR3 is TGTGCCACCAGCAGAGGCGAGACTATACTTAATAATGAGCAGTTCTTC. The rearrangement links TRBV15 to TRBJ2-1, with a possible D match to TRBD2 (5 bases). Deletions cut 1 base from V and 7 bases from J, with 17 bases between. The CDR3 extends over 16 amino acids. CDR1 is LNHNV, CDR2 YYDKDF, per germline (reference sequence).

This clone was counted a single time. V usage is TRBV4-2 and J usage is TRBJ2-3; D gene ambiguous. Per germline, CDR1 LGHNA and CDR2 YNFKEQ. The CDR3 runs to 14 residues. Trimming took off 2 bases at V and 4 bases at J, with 10 bases between the two ends. In DNA, the CDR3 is TGTGCCAGCAGCCAACCGGCTCACCCAGATACGCAGTATTTT. It specifies CASSQPAHPDTQYF.

The chain has TRBV28 and TRBJ2-7; D gene uncertain. The ends were cut back, 5 bases at V and 0 bases at J, with 11 bases in the middle. CDR3 size: 14 residues. Germline V gene sequence: CDR1 MDHEN, CDR2 SYDVKM. CDR3: CASSPSENSYEQYF. CDR3 sequence (DNA): TGTGCCAGCAGTCCCTCTGAGAACTCCTACGAGCAGTACTTC.

The chain links TRBV4-2 to TRBJ2-5; D gene uncertain. Trimming took 1 base from V and 2 from J, leaving 5 bases between them. The CDR3 totals 13 residues. Germline values: CDR1 LGHNA, CDR2 YNFKEQ. The DNA of the CDR3 is TGTGCCAGCAGCCAAGGCCGACAAGAGACCCAGTACTTC. This gives the protein CASSQGRQETQYF.

This clone was recorded once. The gene calls are TRBV27 and TRBJ1-2; D is undetermined. Looked up from germline, CDR1 is MNHEY and CDR2 is SMNVEV (reference sequence). Trimming took off 0 bases at V and 4 bases at J, with 9 bases between the two ends. The CDR3 is made up of 14 amino acids. Here the CDR3 reads CASSLSREGYGYTF. In DNA, the CDR3 is TGTGCCAGCAGTTTATCGCGGGAAGGCTATGGCTACACCTTC.

The chain carries TRBV7-9 and TRBJ2-2; D not resolved. CDR1 SEHNR and CDR2 FQNEAQ come from the germline V gene (reference sequence). This CDR3 has 14 residues. V was pared by 3 bases and J by 3 bases, with 8 bases between. The DNA of the CDR3 is TGTGCCAGCAGCTTCGCCTGGGACACCGGGGAGCTGTTTTTT. This sequence encodes CASSFAWDTGELFF. The full variable domain, its missing parts supplied by reference TRBV7-9 and TRBJ2-2, is DTGVSQNPRHKITKRGQNVTFRCDPISEHNRLYWYRQTLGQGPEFLTYFQNEAQLEKSRLLSDRFSAERPKGSFSTLEIQRTEQGDSAMYLCASSFAWDTGELFFGEGSRLTVL.

The genes are TRBV11-2 and TRBJ2-2; either TRBD1 or TRBD2 may supply D (6 bases each). V was shortened by 5 bases and J by 5 bases, with 12 bases between the two germline ends. Germline V gene sequence: CDR1 SGHAT, CDR2 FQNNGV. The CDR3 is 14 residues long. The CDR3 sequence is CASSAEGGTGELFF. CDR3 in DNA: TGTGCCAGCAGCGCGGAGGGGGGTACCGGGGAGCTGTTTTTT.

This chain uses TRBV30 with TRBJ1-5, with 8 bases matching TRBD1. Germline CDR1 reads GTSNPN; CDR2 reads SVGIG (reference sequence). V lost 5 bases, J lost 3 bases, and 3 bases stayed unmatched. This CDR3 comprises 13 residues. CDR3 sequence (DNA): TGTGCCTGGGGGGACAGGTACAATCAGCCCCAGCATTTT. The encoded protein is CAWGDRYNQPQHF. The full variable domain, in which reference TRBV30 and TRBJ1-5 provide the parts outside the CDR3, is SQTIHQWPATLVQPVGSPLSLECTVEGTSNPNLYWYRQAAGRGLQLLFYSVGIGQISSEVPQNLSASRPQDRQFILSSKKLLLSDSGFYLCAWGDRYNQPQHFGDGTRLSIL.

CDR3 in DNA: TGTGCCAGTAGTGCGGGACTAGCGGACGAGCAGTACTTC. The encoded protein is CASSAGLADEQYF. V gene TRBV19 combines with J gene TRBJ2-7, with 11 bases aligning to TRBD2. J lost 5 bases, V lost 5 bases, and 2 bases had no gene match. The CDR3 totals 13 residues. CDR1 is LNHDA, CDR2 SQIVND, per germline (reference sequence).

This clone has only one observation. This rearrangement joins TRBV5-1 to TRBJ2-3; 10 bases agree with TRBD2. Germline V gene sequence: CDR1 SGHRS, CDR2 YFSETQ. J gave up 0 bases and V 0 bases, and 1 base lay outside the gene matches. The CDR3 loop spans 16 amino acids. CDR3 in amino acids: CASSLERGGSTDTQYF. The CDR3 coding sequence is TGCGCCAGCAGCTTGGAGCGGGGGGGTAGCACAGATACGCAGTATTTT.

This chain joins TRBV2 and TRBJ2-2; 7 positions agree with TRBD1. Germline V gene sequence: CDR1 SNHLY, CDR2 FYNNEI. V gave up 5 bases and J gave up 5 bases; unmatched junction bases: 8. The length of the CDR3 is 15 residues. The CDR3 here is CASSQELQGTGELFF. As DNA, the CDR3 is TGTGCCAGCAGTCAAGAACTACAGGGGACCGGGGAGCTGTTTTTT.

There are a few counts of this clone. The CDR3 protein is CASSRDGPRPQHF. The CDR3 bases are TGTGCCAGCAGCCGGGACGGGCCGCGGCCCCAGCATTTT. This chain connects TRBV2 to TRBJ1-5, with a possible D match to TRBD1 (5 bases). This CDR3 contains 13 residues. CDR1 and CDR2 from the germline V gene are SNHLY and FYNNEI. The V end was cut by 6 bases, the J end by 9 bases, with 15 bases between.

This clone was recorded once. V gene TRBV19 combines with J gene TRBJ2-7, with TRBD1 matching over 9 bases. The CDR3 spans 17 residues. Germline loops: CDR1 LNHDA, CDR2 SQIVND (reference sequence). The ends lost 6 bases at V and 4 bases at J; junction bases unmatched: 16. This CDR3 is CASSARGNPGQGYEQYF. CDR3 sequence (DNA): TGTGCCAGTAGCGCTCGCGGGAATCCGGGACAGGGATACGAGCAGTACTTC.

V and J are TRBV19 and TRBJ2-7; 8 bases agree with TRBD1. The CDR3 is 13 amino acids. In germline, CDR1 is LNHDA, CDR2 SQIVND (reference sequence). V was pared by 6 bases and J by 4 bases, with 5 bases of the junction left unmatched. The CDR3 loop reads CASSQQGEYEQYF. For the CDR3, the DNA is TGTGCCAGTAGCCAACAGGGGGAGTACGAGCAGTACTTC.

This chain connects TRBV19 to TRBJ2-5; D gene unclear. The CDR3 sequence is 14 residues long. Deletions cut 6 bases from V and 1 base from J, with 12 bases between. Germline-derived CDR1 and CDR2 are LNHDA and SQIVND (reference sequence). The CDR3 here is CASRATAFQETQYF. DNA of the CDR3: TGTGCCAGTAGAGCAACAGCCTTCCAAGAGACCCAGTACTTC.